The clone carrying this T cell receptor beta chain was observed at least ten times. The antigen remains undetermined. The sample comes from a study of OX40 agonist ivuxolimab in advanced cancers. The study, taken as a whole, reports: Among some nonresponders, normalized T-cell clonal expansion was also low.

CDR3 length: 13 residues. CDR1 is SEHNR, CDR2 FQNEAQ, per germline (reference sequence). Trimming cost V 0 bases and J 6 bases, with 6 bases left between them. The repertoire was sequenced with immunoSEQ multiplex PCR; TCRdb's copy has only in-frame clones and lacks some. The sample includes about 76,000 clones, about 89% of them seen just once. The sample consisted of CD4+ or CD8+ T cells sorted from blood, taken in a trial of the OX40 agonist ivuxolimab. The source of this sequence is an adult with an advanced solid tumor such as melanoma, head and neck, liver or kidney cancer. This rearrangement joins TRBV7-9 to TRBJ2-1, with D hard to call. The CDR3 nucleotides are TGTGCCAGCAGCTTAGCCGGGTTCAATGAGCAGTTCTTC. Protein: CASSLAGFNEQFF.